Listed below are T cell receptor beta chains from one sample, sequenced in a study of molecular identifiers for immune sequencing clone quantification. TCRdb re-called the PCR reads with MiXCR, one entry per CDR3 protein. This sample has a few hundred thousand distinct CDR3 sequences, with under 25% found just once. The material sequenced was naive CD8+ T cells from blood, with Jurkat cell RNA spiked in. The receptors stem from a human donor in good health. Some libraries in this study had Jurkat cell RNA spiked in. Each CDR3 is given with its conserved first and last residue. The order of the fields is clone size, D gene, V gene, J gene, CDR3 protein, CDR3 DNA. A D gene is named only where the DNA matches it firmly. Not every row has a clone size; where given, it reads once, few, many or a size class.

clone_size: -
d_call: TRBD2
v_call: TRBV4-1
j_call: TRBJ2-5
cdr3_aa: CASSPPRVAGRETQYF
cdr3_nt: TGCGCCAGCAGCCCTCCCAGGGTAGCGGGAAGAGAGACCCAGTACTTC

clone_size: many
d_call: -
v_call: TRBV29-1
j_call: TRBJ2-2
cdr3_aa: CSVEEQGGFTGELFF
cdr3_nt: TGCAGCGTTGAGGAACAGGGTGGATTCACCGGGGAGCTGTTTTTT

clone_size: -
d_call: -
v_call: TRBV19
j_call: TRBJ1-2
cdr3_aa: CASSMKNHHFGYTF
cdr3_nt: TGTGCCAGTAGTATGAAGAACCATCACTTTGGCTACACCTTC

clone_size: many
d_call: -
v_call: TRBV7-6
j_call: TRBJ1-4
cdr3_aa: CASSLAVGDQNEKLFF
cdr3_nt: TGTGCCAGCAGCTTAGCGGTCGGAGATCAGAATGAAAAACTGTTTTTT

clone_size: -
d_call: TRBD1
v_call: TRBV24-1
j_call: TRBJ1-4
cdr3_aa: CATASRRDRGLFQTNEKLFF
cdr3_nt: TGTGCCACTGCAAGTCGGCGGGACAGGGGATTGTTCCAAACTAATGAAAAACTGTTTTTT

clone_size: many
d_call: TRBD2
v_call: TRBV9
j_call: TRBJ2-3
cdr3_aa: CASSVVTSGSLKTQYF
cdr3_nt: TGTGCCAGCAGCGTAGTAACTAGCGGGAGTCTCAAAACGCAGTATTTT

clone_size: -
d_call: TRBD2
v_call: TRBV5-1
j_call: TRBJ2-7
cdr3_aa: CASGGGTRLFPYEPYF
cdr3_nt: TGCGCCAGCGGAGGAGGGACTAGATTATTTCCCTACGAGCCGTACTTC

clone_size: -
d_call: -
v_call: TRBV10-3
j_call: TRBJ2-7
cdr3_aa: CAISESTGPSYEQYF
cdr3_nt: TGTGCCATCAGTGAGTCGACGGGACCTTCCTACGAGCAGTACTTC

clone_size: many
d_call: TRBD1
v_call: TRBV15
j_call: TRBJ1-1
cdr3_aa: CATSRGFGTAINPRSTEAFF
cdr3_nt: TGTGCCACCAGCAGGGGGTTTGGGACAGCAATAAACCCCCGTAGCACTGAAGCTTTCTTT

clone_size: few
d_call: -
v_call: TRBV6-2/TRBV6-3
j_call: TRBJ1-1
cdr3_aa: CASSPGGWSEAFF
cdr3_nt: TGTGCCAGCAGTCCCGGGGGTTGGTCTGAAGCTTTCTTT

clone_size: -
d_call: TRBD1
v_call: TRBV12-3/TRBV12-4
j_call: TRBJ2-3
cdr3_aa: CASSFYGTGDTDTQYF
cdr3_nt: TGTGCCAGCAGTTTTTACGGGACAGGGGACACAGATACGCAGTATTTT

clone_size: -
d_call: TRBD1
v_call: TRBV19
j_call: TRBJ1-4
cdr3_aa: CASRRSTRGSGEKLFF
cdr3_nt: TGTGCCAGTAGGAGATCGACCAGGGGGTCGGGGGAAAAACTGTTTTTT

clone_size: -
d_call: -
v_call: TRBV6-5
j_call: TRBJ1-5
cdr3_aa: CASSRLGQNQPQHF
cdr3_nt: TGTGCCAGCAGCCGTCTGGGACAAAATCAGCCCCAGCATTTT